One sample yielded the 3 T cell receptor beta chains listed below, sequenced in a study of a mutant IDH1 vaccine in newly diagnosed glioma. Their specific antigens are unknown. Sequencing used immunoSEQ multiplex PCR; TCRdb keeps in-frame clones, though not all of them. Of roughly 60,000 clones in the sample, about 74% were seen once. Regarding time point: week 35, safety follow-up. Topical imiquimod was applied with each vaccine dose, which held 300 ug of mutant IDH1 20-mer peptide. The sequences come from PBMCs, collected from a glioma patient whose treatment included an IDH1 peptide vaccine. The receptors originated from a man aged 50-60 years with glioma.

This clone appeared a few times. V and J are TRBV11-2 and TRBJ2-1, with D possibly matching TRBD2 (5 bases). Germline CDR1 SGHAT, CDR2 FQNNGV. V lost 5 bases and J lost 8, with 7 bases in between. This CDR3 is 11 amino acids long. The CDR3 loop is CASSRGYEQFF. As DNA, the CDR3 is TGTGCCAGCAGCCGAGGGTATGAGCAGTTCTTC.

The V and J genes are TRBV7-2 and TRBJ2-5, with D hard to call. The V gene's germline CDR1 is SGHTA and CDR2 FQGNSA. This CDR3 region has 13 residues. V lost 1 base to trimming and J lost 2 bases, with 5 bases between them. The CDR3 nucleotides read TGTGCCAGCAGCTTAGGGGTACAAGAGACCCAGTACTTC. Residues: CASSLGVQETQYF.

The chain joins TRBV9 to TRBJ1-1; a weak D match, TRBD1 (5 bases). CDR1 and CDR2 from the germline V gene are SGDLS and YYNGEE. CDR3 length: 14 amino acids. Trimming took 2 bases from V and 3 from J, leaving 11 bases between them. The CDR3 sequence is CASSVGGADTEAFF. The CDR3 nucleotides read TGTGCCAGCAGCGTGGGGGGTGCGGACACTGAAGCTTTCTTT.